This TCR beta chain was identified during a study of shared clonotypes between healthy human individuals. Whole-study findings and limits: Generation probabilities of non-shared clonotypes were lower (relative to those shared by all four donors).

The V gene's germline CDR1 is LNHNV and CDR2 YYDKDF (reference sequence). CDR3 length: 16 amino acids. Trimming removed 0 bases from V and 2 bases from J, with 12 bases in between. Each PCR replicate from the sorted subsets contained about 210 ng DNA, which is about 31,000 T cell genomes. The repertoire was sequenced with immunoSEQ multiplex PCR; TCRdb's copy has only in-frame clones and lacks some. This table holds approximately 2,300,000 clones, under 95% found once. Of note for this clone: No antigen is known for it.

All of the donors resided in Nashville, Tennessee, and each was a Caucasian adult. The clonotype comes from a man aged 18 to 29 in good health. Some clones in this sample may be carry-over from other donors' samples. The sequencing input was naive CD4+ T cells from PBMCs. Subset given: CD45RA+ positively selected. The chain employs TRBV15 and TRBJ2-3; D might be TRBD1 (5 bases). In nucleotides, the CDR3 is TGTGCCACCAGCAGAGATGGGGCAGGGAACACAGATACGCAGTATTTT. Translation gives CATSRDGAGNTDTQYF.